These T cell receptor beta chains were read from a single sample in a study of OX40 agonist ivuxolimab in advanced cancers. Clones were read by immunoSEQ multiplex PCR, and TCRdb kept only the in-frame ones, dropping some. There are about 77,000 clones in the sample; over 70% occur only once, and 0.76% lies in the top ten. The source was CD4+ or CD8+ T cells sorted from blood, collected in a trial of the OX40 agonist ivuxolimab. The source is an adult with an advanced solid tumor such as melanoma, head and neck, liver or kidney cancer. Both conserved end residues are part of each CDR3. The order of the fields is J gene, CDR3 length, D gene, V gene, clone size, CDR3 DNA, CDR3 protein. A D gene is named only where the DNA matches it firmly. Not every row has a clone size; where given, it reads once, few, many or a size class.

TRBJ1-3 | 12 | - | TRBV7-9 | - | TGTGCCAGCAGCTTACAGGGAAACACCATATATTTT | CASSLQGNTIYF
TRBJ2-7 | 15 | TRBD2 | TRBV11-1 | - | TGTGCCAGCAGCTTAGCGTCTGCGGGAGGGTACGAGCAGTACTTC | CASSLASAGGYEQYF
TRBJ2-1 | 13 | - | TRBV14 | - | TGTGCCAGCAGCCAAGGGGCCAACAATGAGCAGTTCTTC | CASSQGANNEQFF
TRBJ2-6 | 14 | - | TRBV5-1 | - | TGCGCCAGCAGCCCGGGGGCAGGGGCCAACGTCCTGACTTTC | CASSPGAGANVLTF
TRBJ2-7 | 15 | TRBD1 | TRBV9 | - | TGTGCCAGCAGCAAACGGGACAGGGCCGCCTACGAGCAGTACTTC | CASSKRDRAAYEQYF
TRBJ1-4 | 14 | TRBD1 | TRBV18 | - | TGTGCCAGCTCACCCCCGGGACAGGGAGAAAAACTGTTTTTT | CASSPPGQGEKLFF
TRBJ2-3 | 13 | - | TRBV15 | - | TGTGCCACCAGCAACTATGTGGCAGATACGCAGTATTTT | CATSNYVADTQYF
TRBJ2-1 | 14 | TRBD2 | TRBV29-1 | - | TGCAGCGTTCAAAGACTAGCGGGAGGCAATGAGCAGTTCTTC | CSVQRLAGGNEQFF
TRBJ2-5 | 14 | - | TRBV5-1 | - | TGCGCCAGCAGCGGACCCGGGGCCCAAGAGACCCAGTACTTC | CASSGPGAQETQYF
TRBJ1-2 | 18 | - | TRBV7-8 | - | TGTGCCAGCAGCCGAGCGCGGATTCGGCTACGCGATAACTATGGCTACACCTTC | CASSRARIRLRDNYGYTF
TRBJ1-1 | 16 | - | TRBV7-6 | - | TGTGCCAGCAGCCCGCGACAGGCTGGGTCGAACACTGAAGCTTTCTTT | CASSPRQAGSNTEAFF
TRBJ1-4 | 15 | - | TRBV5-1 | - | TGCGCCAGCAGCTTGGGCGCGGGGGGGCATGAAAAACTGTTTTTT | CASSLGAGGHEKLFF
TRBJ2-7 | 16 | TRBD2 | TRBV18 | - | TGTGCCAGCTCACCACCGGGGGGGTACCCCTCCTACGAGCAGTACTTC | CASSPPGGYPSYEQYF
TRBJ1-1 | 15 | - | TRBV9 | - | TGTGCCAGCAGCTCGAAGAGAGGGGGTAGCACTGAAGCTTTCTTT | CASSSKRGGSTEAFF
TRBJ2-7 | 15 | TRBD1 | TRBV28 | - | TGTGCCAGCAGTCCCGCGGGACAGGGTTTCTACGAGCAGTACTTC | CASSPAGQGFYEQYF
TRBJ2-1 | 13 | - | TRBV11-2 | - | TGTGCCAGCAGCACCTCCGATGGTAATGAGCAGTTCTTC | CASSTSDGNEQFF
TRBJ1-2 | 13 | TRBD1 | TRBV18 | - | TGTGCCAGCTCAATGGACAGGGACTATGGCTACACCTTC | CASSMDRDYGYTF
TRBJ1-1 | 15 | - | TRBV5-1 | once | TGCGCCAGCAGCTATGACAGTTCTCGGGGAACTGAAGCTTTCTTT | CASSYDSSRGTEAFF